This T cell receptor (beta chain) appears in the sequencing data of a study of blood T cell repertoires in COVID-19 (dated by TCRdb to the early 2020s). Some background on the complete study: Samples covering the acute and convalescent phases of COVID-19 were provided by collaborators in the United States, Italy and Spain. The material from the prospective study consisted of cDNA or gDNA derived from T cells, B-cell-depleted T cells, or PBMCs. Subjects who had been exposed to COVID-19, were actively infected with it, or had recovered from it provided the deeply sampled blood TCRbeta repertoires that made up the dataset. The repertoires were released in a freely available public database meant as a resource for research on the immune response to SARS-CoV-2. Samples came from the ongoing ImmuneRACE study (first 160 participants) plus 1,254 subjects from 6 global collaborators. The sample metadata nearly always contained a de-identified subject ID, COVID-19 status, age in years and sex. Where HLA class I and class II types were available, the types were taken from metadata supplied by the sample provider, not from assay-based typing. Summary of the overall study and its limitations: Clinical and demographic metadata were provided uncurated, with the amount varying by source and participant.

Concerning this clone: The clone's antigen remains unknown. No base quality information exists; no much larger clone differs at one position.

A second Seattle source provided samples from volunteer blood donors who had recovered from COVID-19. Collaborating institutions collected whole blood in K2EDTA tubes following their own protocols. Collaborator samples were shipped for TCRbeta analysis as frozen whole blood, isolated PBMCs, or DNA extracted from either sample type. The immunoSEQ Assay, a bias-controlled multiplex PCR, was used to amplify TCRbeta CDR3 regions from genomic DNA. On the authors' methods: Within the assay, amplification of reference gene primers was used to estimate how many nucleated cells each sample contained. To quantify the absolute abundance of each unique TCRbeta CDR3 rearrangement, sequence reads were collapsed and filtered. For each sample, productive Simpson clonality was calculated by taking the square root of Simpson's diversity index across productive rearrangements. TCRdb holds this immuneACCESS table with in-frame rearrangements only. Some clones are missing; in checked studies, unresolved V genes explain under half, and the rest has no known cause. V and J calls plus clone size are reproduced from that table; the DNA served to infer D and trimming. For this sample there are about 220,000 clones; roughly 88% appear just once. The top ten hold approximately 2.4% of the sample.

The receptor was derived from a man between 35 and 55 years old who had recovered from COVID-19. The material sequenced was peripheral blood.

The nucleotide sequence reads TGTGCCACCAGTGATGCGGGACAGGGAAGTACAGATACGCAGTATTTT. It translates to CATSDAGQGSTDTQYF. This receptor chain uses TRBV24-1 and TRBJ2-3; the junction holds 9 bases that match TRBD1. The CDR3 numbers 16 residues from cysteine through phenylalanine. The sequence is cut down to CDR3 DNA, 48 bases in frame from base 1. Per the germline V gene, KGHDR is the CDR1 and SFDVKD is the CDR2. Clipping removes 3 bases from V and 3 bases from J, with 6 as the unmatched junction base count.